This entry is about one T cell receptor (beta chain). As yet, its antigen is unknown. Clones were read by immunoSEQ multiplex PCR, and TCRdb kept only the in-frame ones, dropping some. The sample contains hundreds of thousands of clones, 55% to 85% of which appear only once. This CDR3 spans 16 amino acids. V lost 3 bases to trimming and J lost 1 base; unmatched junction nucleotides: 6. Germline loops: CDR1 MDHEN, CDR2 SYDVKM. Recent vaccinations or acute infections were absent in the healthy HIV-negative adult donors. A CD45RA-negative memory subset and a CD45RA+ naive subset were separated from the CD4+ cells. The entry originates in a study of shared clonotypes between healthy human individuals. Study-wide results and limits: The low donor count limited represented genetic and exposure-history diversity.

J is TRBJ1-5 and V is TRBV28; 7 bases are a match to TRBD1. The sample was memory CD4+ T cells sorted from blood. The subset was: CD45RA-negative fraction. The source of this sequence is a woman under 40 in good health. The CDR3 region is CASSFYYRGSNQPQHF. The CDR3 coding sequence is TGTGCCAGCAGTTTCTACTACAGGGGAAGCAATCAGCCCCAGCATTTT.